The 28 T cell receptor beta chains presented below share a single source sample, sequenced in a study of shared clonotypes between healthy human individuals (dated by TCRdb to the early 2020s). Libraries came from the immunoSEQ multiplex PCR assay. Drawn from immuneACCESS, this table holds only the in-frame rearrangements with V and J called that TCRdb kept. Clones are partly lost; checked studies trace under half to an unresolved V gene and leave the rest unexplained. The sample has some 89,000 clones on record, about 68% of them singletons. The ten most abundant clones make up over 35% of the sample. The sequenced sample consisted of memory CD8+ T cells sorted from blood. The cell subset or site label on this specimen signifies: CD45RO+ cells pooled with CCR7-negative TemRA cells. Receptors were obtained from a man younger than 45 in good health.

The V call is TRBV2, the J call TRBJ2-6, with D perhaps being TRBD1 or TRBD2 (5 bases each). The germline V and J ends were trimmed by 9 bases and 1 base, with 7 bases remaining between them. Germline V CDR1 and CDR2: SNHLY, FYNNEI. The CDR3 length is 13 residues. CDR3 bases: TGTGCCAGGAGGGGATCTGGGGCCAACGTCCTGACTTTC. Encoded protein: CARRGSGANVLTF.

This clone turned up a few times. The CDR3 nucleotides read TGTGCCAGCAGCCATGTTCCTAGCGGGAGTTTGGCCGGGGAGCTGTTTTTT. Amino acids: CASSHVPSGSLAGELFF. The chain combines TRBV4-2 with TRBJ2-2; TRBD2 agrees at 10 bases. Per the germline V gene, CDR1 is LGHNA and CDR2 is YNFKEQ. With 3 bases clipped from V and 6 bases from J, the junction kept 10 bases outside the gene matches. The CDR3 runs to 17 residues.

The V gene is TRBV28, the J gene TRBJ2-3, with 10 bases matching TRBD1. CDR3 length: 16 residues. Germline CDR1 and CDR2: MDHEN and SYDVKM. J was trimmed by 2 bases and V by 5 bases; bases with no gene match: 7. Here the CDR3 reads CASSRGTGAHTDTQYF. The DNA for the CDR3 is TGTGCCAGCAGTCGAGGGACAGGGGCACACACAGATACGCAGTATTTT.

This chain uses TRBV14 with TRBJ1-1; D not resolved. The V and J ends lost 0 bases and 4 bases respectively, with 12 bases between them. This CDR3 is 15 amino acids long. Germline V gives CDR1 SGHDN, CDR2 FVKESK. The CDR3 loop is CASSQDRGFRTEAFF. DNA for the CDR3: TGTGCCAGCAGCCAAGATCGAGGGTTCCGCACTGAAGCTTTCTTT.

This clone showed up many times. The chain is built from TRBV5-4 and TRBJ2-7; the D gene is possibly TRBD1 (6 bases). Germline assignment: CDR1 SGHNT and CDR2 YYREEE (reference sequence). V was cut by 3 bases and J by 5 bases, with 15 bases left in between. The CDR3 spans 14 residues. CDR3 amino acids: CASSSAVGAHEQYF. The CDR3 DNA follows: TGTGCCAGCAGCTCCGCAGTGGGGGCCCACGAGCAGTACTTC.

This chain uses TRBV6-5 with TRBJ2-3, with a weak D call TRBD2 (6 bases). Germline V gene lookup returns CDR1 MNHEY and CDR2 SVGAGI. Trimming stripped 8 bases from V and 4 bases from J, with 10 bases between. The CDR3 has 12 amino acids. CDR3 nucleotide sequence: TGTGCCAGCTCGGGGGAACCAGATACGCAGTATTTT. It is translated as CASSGEPDTQYF.

V gene TRBV21-1 combines with J gene TRBJ1-1; the table's D gene call, TRBD1, was not cross checked with the DNA. TRBV21-1 counts as a pseudogene. The CDR3 is 16 amino acids. DNA of the CDR3: TGTGCCAGCAGGGACATGCTCTACACAATTCGCACTGAAGCTTTCTTT. Translation: CASRDMLYTIRTEAFF.

In the case of this clone: A far larger clone is just one base off, so this is likely a read error. Other DNA sequences of this sample code for an identical CDR3. The chain uses TRBV4-3 and TRBJ2-6, with D tentatively TRBD1 (5 bases). Germline CDR1 and CDR2: LGHNA and YSLEER. CDR3 size: 16 residues. DNA for the CDR3: TGCGCCAGCAGCCAAGAAACTGGGTCTGGGGCCAACGTCTTGACTTTC. This translates into CASSQETGSGANVLTF.

The V and J genes are TRBV7-9 and TRBJ2-1; 10 nucleotides match TRBD2. V was clipped by 5 bases and J by 3 bases; unmatched bases: 10. The CDR3 covers 17 residues. Germline values: CDR1 SEHNR, CDR2 FQNEAQ (reference sequence). CDR3 in DNA: TGTGCCAGCAGCCCGCGACCCGGGACTAGCGACTACAATGAGCAGTTCTTC. Its protein product is CASSPRPGTSDYNEQFF.

With regard to this clone: A far larger clone differs by one base, so this is likely a read error. The chain combines TRBV28 with TRBJ1-1; D remains unclear. Trimming removed 6 bases from V and 3 bases from J, with 14 bases in between. The CDR3 totals 14 residues. CDR1 and CDR2 from the germline V gene are MDHEN and SYDVKM. This chain's CDR3 is CASSPTLPDTEAFF. The CDR3, as DNA: TGTGCCAGCAGCCCTACACTTCCTGACACTGAAGCTTTCTTT.

This clone was seen many times. The chain uses TRBV27 and TRBJ1-2; D is unclear. This CDR3 has 13 amino acids. Germline V CDR1 and CDR2: MNHEY, SMNVEV (reference sequence). V was shortened by 6 bases and J by 3 bases, with 11 bases between the two germline ends. CDR3 region: CASSPRMYYGYTF. CDR3 coding DNA: TGTGCCAGCAGCCCGCGGATGTACTATGGCTACACCTTC.

Comment on this clone: Other nucleotide sequences in the sample specify the same CDR3. The chain links TRBV29-1 to TRBJ2-1, with D uncertain. The CDR3 totals 15 residues. Germline-derived CDR1 and CDR2 are SQVTM and ANQGSEA. Trimming left V 3 bases short and J 5 bases short, with 17 bases between. The DNA of the CDR3 is TGCAGCGTTGACCCGTCCCGGTTGGTTCACAATGAGCAGTTCTTC. Its translation: CSVDPSRLVHNEQFF.

Here the CDR3 DNA reads TGTGCCAGCAGCCGCGGCGTTGAGCAGTTCTTC. Translated: CASSRGVEQFF. V gene TRBV14 combines with J gene TRBJ2-1; no definite D call. The germline gives CDR1 SGHDN, CDR2 FVKESK. Trimming took off 4 bases at V and 9 bases at J, with 7 bases between the two ends. CDR3 length: 11 residues.

This clone was seen a handful of times. Additional DNA sequences in this sample encode the identical CDR3. The chain recombines TRBV6-1 with TRBJ2-7; no firm D call. In germline, CDR1 is MNHNS, CDR2 SASEGT. V was clipped by 4 bases and J by 3 bases, with 4 bases between them. The CDR3 covers 11 residues. Written as DNA, the CDR3 is TGTGCCAGCAGTGCGTACTACGAGCAGTACTTC. Residues: CASSAYYEQYF.

This chain joins TRBV19 and TRBJ1-5; TRBD1 aligns across 11 bases. From germline, CDR1 is LNHDA and CDR2 SQIVND (reference sequence). Trimming cost V 1 base and J 6 bases; bases outside gene matches: 5. The CDR3 extends over 16 amino acids. This CDR3 reads CASSIVRTGGPQPQHF. Here the CDR3 DNA reads TGTGCCAGTAGTATAGTGAGGACAGGGGGCCCTCAGCCCCAGCATTTT.

V is TRBV14 and J is TRBJ2-7; 7 positions agree with TRBD2. Germline CDR1 SGHDN, CDR2 FVKESK. The V gene end was trimmed by 1 base and the J gene end by 3 bases; junction bases not matched to a gene: 3. The CDR3 has 14 residues. The CDR3 region is CASSQVAGGYEQYF. The CDR3 coding sequence is TGTGCCAGCAGCCAAGTAGCGGGTGGCTACGAGCAGTACTTC.

This chain links TRBV27 with TRBJ2-1; possibly TRBD2 for D (6 bases). This CDR3 comprises 15 residues. Trimming removed 5 bases from V and 0 bases from J, with 11 bases in between. Germline lookup yields CDR1 MNHEY and CDR2 SMNVEV (reference sequence). This CDR3 is CASSPGVFSYNEQFF. In nucleotides, the CDR3 is TGTGCCAGCAGTCCGGGAGTTTTCTCCTACAATGAGCAGTTCTTC.

The chain carries TRBV28 and TRBJ1-1; maybe TRBD1 (5 bases). Trimming cost V 5 bases and J 11 bases, with 12 bases left between them. CDR3 size: 11 residues. Germline CDR1 is MDHEN and CDR2 is SYDVKM. The CDR3 DNA sequence: TGTGCCAGCAGTCGGGACGTGAGGGCTTTCTTT. Its translation: CASSRDVRAFF.

The chain couples TRBV7-2 to TRBJ2-7, with D uncertain. V lost 4 bases to trimming and J lost 0 bases, with 10 bases between them. The CDR3 has 14 residues. Germline CDR1 and CDR2: SGHTA and FQGNSA. CDR3 loop: CASSSLPTSYEQYF. In nucleotides, the CDR3 is TGTGCCAGCAGCTCCCTCCCTACCTCCTACGAGCAGTACTTC.

CDR3 protein: CASSSHKPSEQYF. The CDR3 region has the DNA TGTGCCAGCAGTTCACACAAACCCTCCGAGCAGTACTTC. V gene TRBV6-6 combines with J gene TRBJ2-7; no firm D call. Trimming pared 4 bases from V and 6 bases from J, leaving 13 bases between. Germline V gives CDR1 MNHNY, CDR2 SVGAGI (reference sequence). The CDR3 consists of 13 residues.

The CDR3 DNA reads TGTGCCAGCAGCTTCGGACTAGCGGGAGAAGTTGAGCAGTTCTTC. Protein product: CASSFGLAGEVEQFF. The rearrangement uses TRBV9 and TRBJ2-1, with 13 positions matching TRBD2. The CDR3 sequence is 15 residues long. V lost 4 bases and J lost 9; bases outside the gene matches: 7. In germline, CDR1 is SGDLS, CDR2 YYNGEE.

This clone showed up many times. The sample contains more than one DNA sequence encoding this CDR3. The rearrangement links TRBV28 to TRBJ2-7; D gene ambiguous. CDR3 length: 11 amino acids. CDR1 is MDHEN, CDR2 SYDVKM, per germline. The V gene lost 6 bases and the J gene lost 3 bases, with 6 bases spanning the gap. The DNA for the CDR3 is TGTGCCAGCAGCCTCAACTACGAGCAGTACTTC. Its translation: CASSLNYEQYF.

J is TRBJ2-5 and V is TRBV25-1; 9 bases line up with TRBD2. This CDR3 contains 18 residues. The trim removed 4 bases at V and 7 bases at J, leaving 19 bases unmatched. Germline V gene lookup returns CDR1 MGHDK and CDR2 SYGVNS. DNA of the CDR3: TGTGCCAGCAGTGCTCCAAGGGGGGCGGCGGGAGGGCCGGGGACCCAGTACTTC. Encoded protein: CASSAPRGAAGGPGTQYF. Drawing the rest from reference TRBV25-1 and TRBJ2-5, the complete variable domain is EADIYQTPRYLVIGTGKKITLECSQTMGHDKMYWYQQDPGMELHLIHYSYGVNSTEKGDLSSESTVSRIRTEHFPLTLESARPSHTSQYLCASSAPRGAAGGPGTQYFGPGTRLLVL.

The chain combines TRBV7-9 with TRBJ1-5; D remains unclear. CDR1 and CDR2 (germline): SEHNR, FQNEAQ (reference sequence). CDR3 length: 15 residues. V was shortened by 1 base and J by 2 bases, with 9 bases between the two germline ends. DNA for the CDR3: TGTGCCAGCAGCTTAGATTTCCGAGGCAATCAGCCCCAGCATTTT. As protein: CASSLDFRGNQPQHF. Supplemented by reference TRBV7-9 and TRBJ1-5, the full variable domain reads DTGVSQNPRHKITKRGQNVTFRCDPISEHNRLYWYRQTLGQGPEFLTYFQNEAQLEKSRLLSDRFSAERPKGSFSTLEIQRTEQGDSAMYLCASSLDFRGNQPQHFGDGTRLSIL.

By frequency in the sample, this clone is medium-sized (0.01 to 0.1%). This chain connects TRBV27 to TRBJ1-5, with TRBD1 identical over 7 bases. Germline CDR1 MNHEY, CDR2 SMNVEV (reference sequence). V gave up 5 bases and J gave up 9 bases; unmatched junction bases: 7. The length of the CDR3 is 13 residues. The DNA of the CDR3 is TGTGCCAGCAGTACGGCAGGGGGGCGGCCCCAGCATTTT. This gives the protein CASSTAGGRPQHF.

This clone is medium-sized. This chain joins TRBV2 and TRBJ1-4; D call uncertain. Germline V CDR1 and CDR2: SNHLY, FYNNEI. V was shortened by 4 bases and J by 8 bases, with 11 bases between the two germline ends. This CDR3 comprises 13 residues. Written as DNA, the CDR3 is TGTGCCAGCAGTGGCCCGCCAGAAGAAAAACTGTTTTTT. Translation: CASSGPPEEKLFF.

The chain uses TRBV7-9 and TRBJ2-3; a possible D gene is TRBD2 (5 bases). Trimming stripped 1 base from V and 0 bases from J, with 17 bases between. The CDR3 spans 18 residues. Germline CDR1 SEHNR, CDR2 FQNEAQ (reference sequence). The CDR3 is CASSLVRRDRTSTDTQYF. For the CDR3, the DNA is TGTGCCAGCAGCTTAGTTCGAAGGGATAGGACTAGCACAGATACGCAGTATTTT.

This chain joins TRBV5-4 and TRBJ1-1; a possible D gene is TRBD1 (5 bases). The ends were cut back, 5 bases at V and 4 bases at J, with 12 bases in the middle. CDR1 and CDR2 from the germline V gene are SGHNT and YYREEE (reference sequence). This CDR3 has 13 residues. This CDR3 reads CASRRQGGTEAFF. Written as DNA, the CDR3 is TGTGCCAGCAGAAGGCAGGGAGGCACTGAAGCTTTCTTT.